These 32 T cell receptor beta chains came from one sample sequenced in a study of blood T cell repertoires in COVID-19 (dated by TCRdb to 2020 to 2022). The protocol used for the library was the immunoSEQ multiplex PCR assay. The table comes from immuneACCESS by way of TCRdb, which keeps in-frame sequences with V and J called. Part of the clones is missing from these tables; in studies checked, under half for an unresolved V gene and the rest for unknown reasons. Present in this sample are hundreds of thousands of clones, under 90% of which were seen just once. The ten largest clones represent 3.6% of the sample. What was sequenced was peripheral blood. The receptors were sampled from a woman at least 80 years old with acute or convalescent COVID-19.

The chain employs TRBV4-2 and TRBJ2-3; perhaps TRBD1 as D (6 bases). Germline loops: CDR1 LGHNA, CDR2 YNFKEQ. The V gene lost 4 bases and the J gene lost 2 bases, with 10 bases spanning the gap. The CDR3 runs 14 residues. This chain's CDR3 is CASSLTGSTDTQYF. The CDR3 DNA follows: TGTGCCAGCAGCCTCACAGGGTCCACAGATACGCAGTATTTT.

This clone was detected a few times. CDR3 protein: CASSPLPGSLEAFF. CDR3 sequence (DNA): TGTGCCAGCAGCCCTTTACCGGGGTCTCTGGAAGCTTTCTTT. This chain uses TRBV21-1 with TRBJ1-1. TRBV21-1 is described as a pseudogene. There are 14 residues in the CDR3.

Here the CDR3 reads CASSSNRAGGYTF. The CDR3 coding sequence is TGTGCCAGCAGCTCCAACCGGGCGGGGGGCTACACCTTC. J is TRBJ1-2 and V is TRBV7-9; D uncertain. The CDR3 is 13 residues long. Trimming stripped 4 bases from V and 8 bases from J, with 14 bases between. The germline V gene encodes CDR1 SEHNR and CDR2 FQNEAQ (reference sequence).

This clone occurred once. The gene calls are TRBV7-3 and TRBJ2-2; the match to TRBD1 covers 8 bases. Germline trimming cut 3 bases from V and 6 bases from J; bases unmatched to any gene: 6. CDR1 and CDR2 (germline): SGHTA, FQGTGA. This CDR3 spans 15 amino acids. The CDR3: CASSFGQGAPGELFF. As DNA, the CDR3 is TGTGCCAGCAGCTTCGGGCAGGGGGCCCCCGGGGAGCTGTTTTTT.

The gene calls are TRBV9 and TRBJ1-2, with no clear D. V was trimmed by 0 bases and J by 4 bases, leaving 10 bases between them. Looked up from germline, CDR1 is SGDLS and CDR2 is YYNGEE. This CDR3 is built from 14 residues. The CDR3 reads CASSVDTASYGYTF. The CDR3, as DNA: TGTGCCAGCAGCGTAGATACGGCTAGCTATGGCTACACCTTC.

The rearrangement links TRBV12-3 or TRBV12-4 to TRBJ1-2; possible D gene TRBD1, 6 bases. Deletions cut 7 bases from V and 8 bases from J, with 14 bases between. This CDR3 spans 12 amino acids. CDR3 nucleotide sequence: TGTGCCAGCACGGCGGCGGGGGGCGGCTACACCTTC. This translates into CASTAAGGGYTF.

The chain links TRBV4-2 to TRBJ2-2; D call uncertain. Trimming shortened V by 0 bases and J by 6 bases, and 11 bases separated the two germline ends. The CDR3 extends over 15 amino acids. Germline V gene lookup returns CDR1 LGHNA and CDR2 YNFKEQ. DNA of the CDR3: TGTGCCAGCAGCCAAGATCGCCTAGGTTCCGGGGAGCTGTTTTTT. This translates into CASSQDRLGSGELFF.

In its sample, this clone was seen a few times. This chain joins TRBV12-3 or TRBV12-4 and TRBJ1-6; D is ambiguous. Deletions cut 6 bases from V and 7 bases from J, with 10 bases between. The CDR3 loop spans 13 amino acids. The CDR3 bases are TGTGCCAGCAGCTACCGTTCCAATTCACCCCTCCACTTT. Translating gives CASSYRSNSPLHF.

The rearrangement links TRBV12-3 or TRBV12-4 to TRBJ2-5; the D gene is possibly TRBD2 (6 bases). V dropped 0 bases and J dropped 4 bases, with 6 bases sitting between them. This CDR3 spans 13 amino acids. The CDR3 sequence is CASSLAGGETQYF. CDR3 DNA: TGTGCCAGCAGTTTAGCGGGAGGAGAGACCCAGTACTTC.

This chain joins TRBV19 and TRBJ2-1, with TRBD2 identical over 9 bases. The germline V gene has CDR1 LNHDA and CDR2 SQIVND (reference sequence). The V gene end was trimmed by 7 bases and the J gene end by 4 bases; junction bases not matched to a gene: 5. CDR3 length equals 14 residues. CDR3 sequence reads: CASIPSGGYNEQFF. The DNA of the CDR3 is TGTGCCAGTATCCCGAGCGGGGGGTACAATGAGCAGTTCTTC.

The chain joins TRBV29-1 to TRBJ1-4; TRBD1 aligns across 7 bases. The CDR3 totals 13 residues. V lost 8 bases and J lost 0; bases outside the gene matches: 3. The V gene's germline CDR1 is SQVTM and CDR2 ANQGSEA. The chain's CDR3 is CSNRGSTNEKLFF. In DNA form, the CDR3 reads TGCAGCAACAGGGGTTCAACTAATGAAAAACTGTTTTTT.

There are a few counts of this clone. The chain recombines TRBV5-1 with TRBJ2-3; maybe TRBD2 (5 bases). The CDR3 covers 12 residues. The germline V gene has CDR1 SGHRS and CDR2 YFSETQ. Trimming removed 4 bases from V and 7 bases from J, with 10 bases in between. CDR3 sequence (DNA): TGCGCCAGCAGCCCGGGATTAAATACGCAGTATTTT. Translating gives CASSPGLNTQYF. The full variable domain, completed using reference TRBV5-1 and TRBJ2-3, is KAGVTQTPRYLIKTRGQQVTLSCSPISGHRSVSWYQQTPGQGLQFLFEYFSETQRNKGNFPGRFSGRQFSNSRSEMNVSTLELGDSALYLCASSPGLNTQYFGPGTRLTVL.

V and J are TRBV19 and TRBJ1-2, with TRBD1 matching 7 bases. V dropped 5 bases and J dropped 1; count of bases not matched to a gene: 13. CDR3 length equals 17 residues. Germline V CDR1 and CDR2: LNHDA, SQIVND (reference sequence). CDR3 protein: CASSPHSRGQSNYGYTF. The CDR3 DNA reads as TGTGCCAGTAGTCCCCACTCCCGGGGACAGAGTAACTATGGCTACACCTTC.

Only a few counts were recorded for this clone. The chain recombines TRBV25-1 with TRBJ1-2; 7 bases agree with TRBD1. The CDR3 contains 14 residues. V shed 6 bases and J 4 bases; nucleotides not matched to a gene: 8. From germline, CDR1 is MGHDK and CDR2 SYGVNS. CDR3 DNA: TGTGCCAGCAGGGACCCGGGACAGAGCTATGGCTACACCTTC. Translation: CASRDPGQSYGYTF.

CDR3 in amino acids: CASSPTGSSGANVLTF. CDR3 nucleotides: TGCGCCAGCAGCCCGACAGGGAGCTCTGGGGCCAACGTCCTGACTTTC. The chain employs TRBV5-1 and TRBJ2-6; 7 nucleotides agree with TRBD1. This CDR3 has 16 residues. In germline, CDR1 is SGHRS, CDR2 YFSETQ. Trimming took 4 bases from V and 0 from J; bases not matched to a gene: 4.

The V and J genes are TRBV6-5 and TRBJ2-2; the match to TRBD1 covers 7 bases. Germline loops: CDR1 MNHEY, CDR2 SVGAGI. V shed 2 bases and J 3 bases; nucleotides not matched to a gene: 3. The CDR3 has 15 amino acids. As DNA, the CDR3 is TGTGCCAGCAGTTACAGACAGGGCGACACCGGGGAGCTGTTTTTT. Translation gives CASSYRQGDTGELFF.

CDR3 in DNA: TGTGCCAGCCAGGGCAGGCCTAATTCACCCCTCCACTTT. Its protein product is CASQGRPNSPLHF. The rearrangement joins TRBV12-3 or TRBV12-4 to TRBJ1-6; D possibly corresponds to TRBD1 (5 bases). Trimming stripped 8 bases from V and 6 bases from J, with 11 bases between. The CDR3 loop spans 13 amino acids.

The rearrangement uses TRBV7-2 and TRBJ2-3; 10 nucleotides line up with TRBD2. Trimming at V came to 5 bases and at J to 0 bases, leaving 5 bases not matched to a gene. Germline V gene sequence: CDR1 SGHTA, CDR2 FQGNSA. The CDR3 has 16 residues. CDR3 bases: TGTGCCAGCAGCCCGCAGGGACTAGCGAGCACAGATACGCAGTATTTT. Its protein product is CASSPQGLASTDTQYF.

The chain links TRBV29-1 to TRBJ1-6, with TRBD1 matching over 8 bases. There are 13 residues in the CDR3. Germline assignment: CDR1 SQVTM and CDR2 ANQGSEA. Trimming took 5 bases from V and 7 from J; bases not matched to a gene: 4. The CDR3 nucleotides read TGCAGCGTTCGGACAGGGCCAAATTCACCCCTCCACTTT. Translating gives CSVRTGPNSPLHF. The full variable domain, its missing parts supplied by reference TRBV29-1 and TRBJ1-6, is SAVISQKPSRDICQRGTSLTIQCQVDSQVTMMFWYRQQPGQSLTLIATANQGSEATYESGFVIDKFPISRPNLTFSTLTVSNMSPEDSSIYLCSVRTGPNSPLHFGNGTRLTVT.

The chain employs TRBV15 and TRBJ2-7, with TRBD1 matching 11 bases. The CDR3 spans 15 residues. The V gene's germline CDR1 is LNHNV and CDR2 YYDKDF (reference sequence). V lost 1 base, J lost 3 bases, and 2 bases stayed unmatched. The CDR3 coding sequence is TGTGCCACCAGCAGAGGGGGGACAGGGGGCTACGAGCAGTACTTC. Its translation: CATSRGGTGGYEQYF.

The rearrangement joins TRBV11-3 to TRBJ2-2, with D unclear. Germline V gene lookup returns CDR1 SGHNT and CDR2 YENEEA. V lost 1 base and J 7 bases, leaving 4 bases between the germline ends. The CDR3 extends over 12 amino acids. As DNA, the CDR3 is TGTGCCAGCAGCTTAGGGAGCGGGGAGCTGTTTTTT. This encodes CASSLGSGELFF.

The chain employs TRBV11-2 and TRBJ1-2; weak D call: TRBD1 (6 bases). CDR1 and CDR2 (germline): SGHAT, FQNNGV. Trimming took off 2 bases at V and 8 bases at J, with 15 bases between the two ends. The CDR3 runs to 14 residues. The CDR3 region is CASSLRQAPSGYTF. The CDR3 nucleotides are TGTGCCAGCAGCTTACGACAGGCCCCTAGCGGCTACACCTTC.

This clone was observed a single time. The CDR3 region has the DNA TGTGCCAGCAGCTTTCTGGGAGAGAACACTGAAGCTTTCTTT. Protein: CASSFLGENTEAFF. The chain has TRBV7-9 and TRBJ1-1; D not resolved. The CDR3 contains 14 residues. Trimming pared 3 bases from V and 1 base from J, leaving 9 bases between. Germline V CDR1 and CDR2: SEHNR, FQNEAQ (reference sequence).

The chain couples TRBV3-1 (or the pseudogene TRBV3-2) to TRBJ1-1; D remains unclear. This CDR3 spans 13 amino acids. Germline V gene data show CDR1 as LGHDT and CDR2 as YNNKEL (reference sequence). Trimming left V 3 bases short and J 3 bases short, with 8 bases between. In nucleotides, the CDR3 is TGTGCCAGCAGCCATAGTTTATACACTGAAGCTTTCTTT. This translates into CASSHSLYTEAFF.

The chain links TRBV15 to TRBJ2-1, with D possibly being TRBD1 (6 bases). V lost 1 base to trimming and J lost 5 bases, with 12 bases between them. In germline, CDR1 is LNHNV, CDR2 YYDKDF (reference sequence). There are 15 residues in the CDR3. CDR3 sequence: CATSRGQGRNNEQFF. In nucleotides, the CDR3 is TGTGCCACCAGCAGAGGGCAGGGGCGGAACAATGAGCAGTTCTTC. Based on the CDR3 plus reference TRBV15 and TRBJ2-1, the full variable domain is DAMVIQNPRYQVTQFGKPVTLSCSQTLNHNVMYWYQQKSSQAPKLLFHYYDKDFNNEADTPDNFQSRRPNTSFCFLDIRSPGLGDTAMYLCATSRGQGRNNEQFFGPGTRLTVL.

The genes are TRBV9 and TRBJ1-6; D remains unclear. Per the germline V gene, CDR1 is SGDLS and CDR2 is YYNGEE. The CDR3 runs to 15 residues. V was shortened by 3 bases and J by 7 bases, with 14 bases between the two germline ends. CDR3 nucleotide sequence: TGTGCCAGCAGCGCCGCCGGGGTCGAGAATTCACCCCTCCACTTT. The encoded protein is CASSAAGVENSPLHF.

This sequence joins TRBV29-1 and TRBJ2-7, with 7 bases lining up with TRBD1. The V and J ends lost 1 base and 0 bases, in that order; junction bases with no gene match: 6. The CDR3 runs 15 residues. CDR1 SQVTM and CDR2 ANQGSEA come from the germline V gene. CDR3 nucleotides: TGCAGCGTTGAAGGCGCACGGGACAGCTCCTACGAGCAGTACTTC. Encoded protein: CSVEGARDSSYEQYF.

This clone appeared a single time. The chain joins TRBV11-3 to TRBJ2-7; 10 bases fit TRBD1. From germline, CDR1 is SGHNT and CDR2 YENEEA. The trim removed 7 bases at V and 3 bases at J, leaving 6 bases unmatched. CDR3 length equals 14 residues. CDR3: CASTQGTGVYEQYF. The CDR3, as DNA: TGTGCCAGCACCCAAGGGACAGGGGTCTACGAGCAGTACTTC.

This rearrangement joins TRBV7-6 to TRBJ1-1, with 9 bases lining up with TRBD1. The trim removed 5 bases at V and 4 bases at J, leaving 2 bases unmatched. The CDR3 has 13 residues. CDR1 SGHVS and CDR2 FNYEAQ come from the germline V gene. In nucleotides, the CDR3 is TGTGCCAGCAGCCAGACAGGGGGCACTGAAGCTTTCTTT. Amino acids: CASSQTGGTEAFF.

The rearrangement joins TRBV11-2 to TRBJ2-1, with 10 bases matching TRBD2. J was trimmed by 6 bases and V by 4 bases; bases with no gene match: 12. The CDR3 has 17 amino acids. In germline, CDR1 is SGHAT, CDR2 FQNNGV. In DNA, the CDR3 is TGTGCCAGCAGCTCGCCCGAGAGGACTAGCGGTCTCAATGAGCAGTTCTTC. It translates to CASSSPERTSGLNEQFF. Filled out from reference TRBV11-2 and TRBJ2-1, the complete variable domain reads EAGVAQSPRYKIIEKRQSVAFWCNPISGHATLYWYQQILGQGPKLLIQFQNNGVVDDSQLPKDRFSAERLKGVDSTLKIQPAKLEDSAVYLCASSSPERTSGLNEQFFGPGTRLTVL.

The chain carries TRBV28 and TRBJ2-7, with 11 bases aligning to TRBD1. Germline lookup yields CDR1 MDHEN and CDR2 SYDVKM. Trimming took 6 bases from V and 3 from J; bases not matched to a gene: 10. This CDR3 contains 16 residues. The CDR3 spells CASRRTGGAEGYEQYF. The CDR3 DNA sequence: TGTGCCAGCAGACGGACAGGGGGCGCTGAGGGCTACGAGCAGTACTTC.

V usage is TRBV6-5 and J usage is TRBJ1-1; D remains unclear. The CDR3 contains 15 residues. The germline V gene encodes CDR1 MNHEY and CDR2 SVGAGI. V was cut by 6 bases and J by 0 bases, with 14 bases left in between. The CDR3 DNA is TGTGCCAGCAGCCCCGCCCCAACAGTGAACACTGAAGCTTTCTTT. It translates to CASSPAPTVNTEAFF.